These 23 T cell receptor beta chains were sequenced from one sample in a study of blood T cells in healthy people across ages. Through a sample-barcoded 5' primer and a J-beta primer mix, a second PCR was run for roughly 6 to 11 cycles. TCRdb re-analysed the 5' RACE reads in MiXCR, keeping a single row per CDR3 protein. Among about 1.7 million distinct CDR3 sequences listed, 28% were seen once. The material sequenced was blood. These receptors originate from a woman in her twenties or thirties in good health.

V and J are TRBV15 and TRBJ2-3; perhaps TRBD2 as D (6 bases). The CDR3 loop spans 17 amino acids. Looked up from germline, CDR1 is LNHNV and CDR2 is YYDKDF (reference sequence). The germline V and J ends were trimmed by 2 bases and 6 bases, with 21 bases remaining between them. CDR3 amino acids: CATSRKPGVLLKDTQYF. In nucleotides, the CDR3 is TGTGCCACCAGCAGAAAACCGGGGGTACTGCTCAAGGATACGCAGTATTTT.

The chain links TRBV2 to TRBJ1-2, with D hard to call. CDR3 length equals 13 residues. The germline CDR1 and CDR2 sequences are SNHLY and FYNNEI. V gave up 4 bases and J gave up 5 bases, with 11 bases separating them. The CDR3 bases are TGTGCCAGCAGTGCCATCCCGTCTTATGGCTACACCTTC. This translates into CASSAIPSYGYTF.

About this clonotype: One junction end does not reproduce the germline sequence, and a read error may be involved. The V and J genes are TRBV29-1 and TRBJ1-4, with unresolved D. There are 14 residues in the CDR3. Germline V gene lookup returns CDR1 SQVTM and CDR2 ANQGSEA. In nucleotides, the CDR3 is TGCAGCGTTGAAGTACACGGCTTGTATGAAGAACTGTTTTTT. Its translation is CSVEVHGLYEELFF.

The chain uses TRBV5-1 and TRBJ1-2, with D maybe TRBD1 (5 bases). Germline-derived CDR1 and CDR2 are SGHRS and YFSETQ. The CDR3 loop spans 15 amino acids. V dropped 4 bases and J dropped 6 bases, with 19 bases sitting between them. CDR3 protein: CASSPTPEVGDGYTF. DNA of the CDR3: TGCGCCAGCAGCCCAACCCCGGAGGTAGGGGATGGCTACACCTTC.

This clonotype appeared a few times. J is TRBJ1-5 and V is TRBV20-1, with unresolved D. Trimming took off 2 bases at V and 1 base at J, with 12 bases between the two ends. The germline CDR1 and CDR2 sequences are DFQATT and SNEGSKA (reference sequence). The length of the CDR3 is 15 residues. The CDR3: CSARSGAASNQPQHF. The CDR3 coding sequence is TGCAGTGCTAGAAGTGGCGCTGCGAGCAATCAGCCCCAGCATTTT.

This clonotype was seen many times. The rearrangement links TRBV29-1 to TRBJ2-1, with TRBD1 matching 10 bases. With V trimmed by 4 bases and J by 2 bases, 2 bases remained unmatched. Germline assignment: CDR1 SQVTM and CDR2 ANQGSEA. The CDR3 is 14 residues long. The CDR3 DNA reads TGCAGCGTTGCGGACAGGGGGACCTACAATGAGCAGTTCTTC. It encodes CSVADRGTYNEQFF.

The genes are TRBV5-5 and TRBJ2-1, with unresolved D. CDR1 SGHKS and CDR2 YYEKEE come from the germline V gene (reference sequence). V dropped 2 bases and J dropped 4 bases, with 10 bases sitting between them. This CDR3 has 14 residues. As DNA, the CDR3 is TGTGCCAGCAGCTTCCCAGCTATATACAATGAGCAGTTCTTC. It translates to CASSFPAIYNEQFF. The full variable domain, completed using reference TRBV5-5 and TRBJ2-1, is DAGVTQSPTHLIKTRGQQVTLRCSPISGHKSVSWYQQVLGQGPQFIFQYYEKEERGRGNFPDRFSARQFPNYSSELNVNALLLGDSALYLCASSFPAIYNEQFFGPGTRLTVL.

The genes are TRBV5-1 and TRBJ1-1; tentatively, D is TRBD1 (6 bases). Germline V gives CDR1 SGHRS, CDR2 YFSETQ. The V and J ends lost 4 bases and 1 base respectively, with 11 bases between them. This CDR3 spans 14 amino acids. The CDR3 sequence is CASSGETGNTEAFF. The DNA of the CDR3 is TGCGCCAGCAGCGGAGAGACAGGGAACACTGAAGCTTTCTTT.

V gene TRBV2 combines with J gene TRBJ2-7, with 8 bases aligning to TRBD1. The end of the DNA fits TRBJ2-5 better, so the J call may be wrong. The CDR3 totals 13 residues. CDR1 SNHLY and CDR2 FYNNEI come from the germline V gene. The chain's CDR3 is CASRGQGIGTQYF. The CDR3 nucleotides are TGTGCCAGCAGAGGACAGGGAATAGGGACCCAGTACTTC.

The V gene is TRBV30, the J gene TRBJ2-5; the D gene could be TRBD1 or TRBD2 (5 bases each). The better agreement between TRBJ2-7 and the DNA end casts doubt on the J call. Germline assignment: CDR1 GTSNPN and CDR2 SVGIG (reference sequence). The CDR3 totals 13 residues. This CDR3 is CAWSGGPSSEQYF. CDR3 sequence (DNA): TGTGCCTGGAGTGGGGGACCCTCATCCGAGCAGTACTTC.

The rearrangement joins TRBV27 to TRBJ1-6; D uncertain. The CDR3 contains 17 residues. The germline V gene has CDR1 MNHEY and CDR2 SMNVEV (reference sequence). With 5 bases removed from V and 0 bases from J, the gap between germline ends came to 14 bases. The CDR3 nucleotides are TGTGCCAGCAGTCACCGGACGGGGAGCTCCTATAATTCACCCCTCCACTTT. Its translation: CASSHRTGSSYNSPLHF.

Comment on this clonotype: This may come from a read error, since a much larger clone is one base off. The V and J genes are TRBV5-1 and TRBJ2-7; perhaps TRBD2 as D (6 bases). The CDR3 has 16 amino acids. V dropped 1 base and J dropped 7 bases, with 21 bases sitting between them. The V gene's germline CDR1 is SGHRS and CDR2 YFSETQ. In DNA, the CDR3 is TGCGCCAGCAGCTTGCGGGGGACCTTCTTGAACAATGAGCAGTACTTC. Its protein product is CASSLRGTFLNNEQYF.

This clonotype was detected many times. The CDR3, as DNA: TGCGCCAGCAGCGCCCAAATCGGGACAGGGGGCGTATACGAGCAGTACTTC. Its protein product is CASSAQIGTGGVYEQYF. The V gene is TRBV5-1, the J gene TRBJ2-7, with 12 bases matching TRBD1. The V gene end was trimmed by 4 bases and the J gene end by 4 bases; junction bases not matched to a gene: 12. The CDR3 covers 17 residues. From germline, CDR1 is SGHRS and CDR2 YFSETQ.

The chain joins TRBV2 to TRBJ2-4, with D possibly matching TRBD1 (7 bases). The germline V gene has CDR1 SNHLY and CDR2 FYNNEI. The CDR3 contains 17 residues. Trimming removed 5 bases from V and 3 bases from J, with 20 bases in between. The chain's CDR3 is CASSPWGDRGGKNIQYF. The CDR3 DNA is TGTGCCAGCAGTCCTTGGGGGGACAGAGGGGGCAAAAACATTCAGTACTTC.

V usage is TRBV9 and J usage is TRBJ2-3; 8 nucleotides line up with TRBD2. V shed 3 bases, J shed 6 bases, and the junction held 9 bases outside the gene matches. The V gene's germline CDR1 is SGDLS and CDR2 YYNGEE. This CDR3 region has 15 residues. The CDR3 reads CASSATSGRGDTQYF. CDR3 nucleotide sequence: TGTGCCAGCAGCGCCACTAGCGGCCGGGGGGATACGCAGTATTTT.

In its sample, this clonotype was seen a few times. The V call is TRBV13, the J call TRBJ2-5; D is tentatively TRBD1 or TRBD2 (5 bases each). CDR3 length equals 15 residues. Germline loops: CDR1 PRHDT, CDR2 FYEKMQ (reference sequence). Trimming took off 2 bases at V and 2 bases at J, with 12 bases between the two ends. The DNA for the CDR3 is TGTGCCAGCAGCTTAACCCGGGGACCTCAAGAGACCCAGTACTTC. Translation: CASSLTRGPQETQYF.

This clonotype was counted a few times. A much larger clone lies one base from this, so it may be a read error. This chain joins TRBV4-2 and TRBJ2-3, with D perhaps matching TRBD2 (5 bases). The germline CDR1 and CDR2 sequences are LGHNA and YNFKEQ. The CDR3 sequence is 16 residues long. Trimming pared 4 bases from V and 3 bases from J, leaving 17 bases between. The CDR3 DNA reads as TGTGCCAGCAGCCCCGCTCGGGATAGAGGAACAGATACGCAGTATTTT. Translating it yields CASSPARDRGTDTQYF.

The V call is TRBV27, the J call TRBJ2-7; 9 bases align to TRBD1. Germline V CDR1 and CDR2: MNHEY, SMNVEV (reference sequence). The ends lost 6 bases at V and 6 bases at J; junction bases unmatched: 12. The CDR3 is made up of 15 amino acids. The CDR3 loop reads CASRGYRGRLREQYF. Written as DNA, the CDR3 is TGTGCCAGCAGGGGTTACAGGGGGCGCTTACGCGAGCAGTACTTC.

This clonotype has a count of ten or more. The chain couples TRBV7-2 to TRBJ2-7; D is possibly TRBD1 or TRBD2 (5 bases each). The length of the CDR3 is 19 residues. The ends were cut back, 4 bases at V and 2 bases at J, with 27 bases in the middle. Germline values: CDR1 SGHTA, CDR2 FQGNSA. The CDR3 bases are TGTGCCAGCAGCTCCTTTCCCCCTTCCCTTTTGAGGGGTACCTACGAGCAGTACTTC. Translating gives CASSSFPPSLLRGTYEQYF.

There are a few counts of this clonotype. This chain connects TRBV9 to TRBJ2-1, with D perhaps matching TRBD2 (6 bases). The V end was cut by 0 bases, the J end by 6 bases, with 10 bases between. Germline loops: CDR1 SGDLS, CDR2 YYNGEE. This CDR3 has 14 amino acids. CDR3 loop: CASSVGGVVNEQFF. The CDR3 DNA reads TGTGCCAGCAGCGTAGGGGGGGTGGTCAATGAGCAGTTCTTC.

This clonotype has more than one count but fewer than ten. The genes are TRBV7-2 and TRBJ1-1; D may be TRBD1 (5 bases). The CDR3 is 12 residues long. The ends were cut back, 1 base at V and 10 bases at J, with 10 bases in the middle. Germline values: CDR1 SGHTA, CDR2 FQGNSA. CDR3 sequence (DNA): TGTGCCAGCAGCTTAGATCGGGGGAGAGCTTTCTTT. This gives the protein CASSLDRGRAFF.

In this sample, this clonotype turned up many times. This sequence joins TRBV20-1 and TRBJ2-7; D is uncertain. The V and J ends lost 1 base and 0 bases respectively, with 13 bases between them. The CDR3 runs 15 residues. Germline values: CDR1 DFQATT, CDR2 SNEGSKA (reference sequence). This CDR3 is CSARGRLQSSYEQYF. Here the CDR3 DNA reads TGCAGTGCTAGAGGCCGACTCCAATCCTCCTACGAGCAGTACTTC.

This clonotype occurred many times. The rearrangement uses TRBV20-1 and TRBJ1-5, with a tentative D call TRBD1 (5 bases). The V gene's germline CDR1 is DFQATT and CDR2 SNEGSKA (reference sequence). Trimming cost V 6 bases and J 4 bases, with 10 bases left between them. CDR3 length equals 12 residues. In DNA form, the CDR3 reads TGCAGTGCAGGGACGGTAAATCAGCCCCAGCATTTT. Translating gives CSAGTVNQPQHF.